The present T cell receptor beta chain was sequenced within a study of blood T cell repertoires in COVID-19 (dated by TCRdb to between 2020 and 2021). Some background on the complete study: Collaborator samples came from the United States, Italy and Spain and covered acute and convalescent phases of COVID-19. The prospective study material was composed of cDNA or gDNA derived from T cells, B-cell-depleted T cells, or PBMCs. The dataset comprised deeply sampled blood TCRbeta repertoires from subjects exposed to, actively infected with, or recovered from COVID-19. The repertoires were released in a freely available public database intended as a resource for research on the immune response to SARS-CoV-2. Samples came from the ongoing ImmuneRACE study (first 160 participants) plus 1,254 subjects from 6 global collaborators. Sample metadata almost always included a de-identified subject ID, COVID-19 status, age in years and sex. HLA class I and class II types, where available, came from metadata supplied by the sample provider rather than from assay-based typing. Study-level results and caveats: Clinical and demographic metadata were provided uncurated, with the amount varying by source and participant.

The immunoSEQ Assay, a bias-controlled multiplex PCR, was used to amplify TCRbeta CDR3 regions from genomic DNA. The paper's processing steps were these. Within the assay, amplification of reference gene primers was used to estimate how many nucleated cells each sample contained. Sequence reads were collapsed and filtered to measure the absolute abundance of every unique TCRbeta CDR3 rearrangement. For each sample, productive Simpson clonality was calculated as the square root of Simpson's diversity index across productive rearrangements. TCRdb limited this immuneACCESS table to in-frame rearrangements with V and J called. A share of clones is missing; checked studies link under half to unresolved V genes, and the rest is unexplained. From that table come the V and J calls and clone size; the DNA was used to work out D and trimming. Counted in this sample were 200,000 to 250,000 clones; approximately 86% of them appeared once. Around 15% of the sample lies in the top ten.

As regards this clone: The antigen it binds to is not known. Base-call qualities are not available, and no considerably larger clone is one nucleotide away.

Participants in the prospective study were aged about 18 to 95 years, lived in 20 to 25 United States geographic areas, and enrolled through a virtual design. To assign participants to cohorts, the prospective study relied on clinical history that participants themselves reported in a screening survey and a study questionnaire. In the prospective study, mobile phlebotomists collected whole blood, serum and a nasopharyngeal or oropharyngeal swab from each participant. Over an approximately 2-month period, participants in the prospective study had the option of providing additional blood draws and questionnaires. Before DNA extraction, prospective study blood samples were shipped either frozen or at room temperature. Via the germline V gene, CDR1 is SGDLS and CDR2 YYNGEE. The CDR3 has 15 amino acids, counting the end cysteine and phenylalanine. Only CDR3 DNA is held: 45 bases, read in frame from base 1. Trimming takes 1 base off V and 8 bases off J; junction bases not matched to a gene: 10.

The clonotype was recovered from a woman aged 50 to 65 with acute COVID-19. The chain uses TRBV9 and TRBJ1-2; 8 bases in the middle match TRBD1. The sequencing input was PBMCs or T cells enriched from blood (not recorded which). The CDR3 reads as follows: CASSVSDRGSYGYTF. The DNA is as follows: TGTGCCAGCAGCGTATCCGACAGGGGATCCTACGGCTACACCTTC. With the portions outside the CDR3 filled from the reference TRBV9 and TRBJ1-2 genes, the complete variable region becomes DSGVTQTPKHLITATGQRVTLRCSPRSGDLSVYWYQQSLDQGLQFLIQYYNGEERAKGNILERFSAQQFPDLHSELNLSSLELGDSALYFCASSVSDRGSYGYTFGSGTRLTVV.